These T cell receptor beta chains were read from a single sample in a study of CD8 T cells in ankylosing spondylitis. MiXCR, run by TCRdb on the 5' RACE reads, gives a single entry per CDR3 protein. This sample has 200,000 to 250,000 distinct CDR3 sequences, with 7.3% found just once. Sequencing was done on a sample of blood, either unsorted or a sorted T cell fraction (not recorded which). Source of these receptors: a male donor with ankylosing spondylitis. Both conserved end residues are part of each CDR3. Each record gives: clone size, CDR3 length, D gene, V gene, J gene, CDR3 protein, CDR3 DNA. D genes are given only for firm matches. Size values are once, few and many counts, or a class for expanded clones, and some rows have none.

>many|14|NA|TRBV5-1|TRBJ1-2
CASSLEGGSYGYTF
TGCGCCAGCAGCTTGGAGGGGGGTAGCTATGGCTACACCTTC
>many|13|NA|TRBV27|TRBJ1-1
CASSFLGTTEAFF
TGTGCCAGCAGTTTCCTCGGGACGACTGAAGCTTTCTTT
>many|16|NA|TRBV7-8|TRBJ2-4
CASSPWTRGSENIQYF
TGTGCCAGCAGCCCGTGGACTCGTGGGAGCGAAAACATTCAGTACTTC
>NA|19|TRBD1|TRBV4-3|TRBJ2-6
CASSFHSTGGLRGANVLTF
TGCGCCAGCAGCTTTCACTCGACAGGGGGCTTGCGGGGGGCCAACGTCCTGACTTTC
>many|13|NA|TRBV12-3/TRBV12-4|TRBJ2-5
CASSFGGVETQYF
TGTGCCAGCAGTTTTGGAGGGGTAGAGACCCAGTACTTC
>NA|16|TRBD1|TRBV11-2|TRBJ2-7
CASSYARTGTTYEQYF
TGTGCCAGCAGTTACGCCAGGACAGGGACGACCTACGAGCAGTACTTC
>few|17|NA|TRBV21-1|TRBJ2-1
CASSKGFGTGAYNEQFF
NA
>many|14|NA|TRBV7-2|TRBJ1-2
CASSFNRPLGGYTF
TGTGCCAGCAGCTTTAATCGCCCCTTGGGCGGCTACACCTTC
>few|13|NA|TRBV7-6|TRBJ1-1
CASSPASRAEAFF
TGTGCCAGCAGCCCCGCCAGTAGGGCTGAAGCTTTCTTT
>many|10|NA|TRBV7-9|TRBJ1-2
CASSQWGYTF
TGTGCCAGCAGCCAGTGGGGCTACACCTTC
>many|13|NA|TRBV6-6|TRBJ1-1
CASFPVGNTEAFF
TGTGCCAGCTTCCCCGTGGGGAACACTGAAGCTTTCTTT
>few|17|NA|TRBV2|TRBJ2-3
CASSEALRGASLDTQYF
TGTGCCAGCAGTGAAGCGCTTCGAGGGGCAAGTTTGGATACGCAGTATTTT
>many|14|TRBD1|TRBV6-2/TRBV6-3|TRBJ1-1
CASSYYRTGREAFF
TGTGCCAGCAGTTACTACCGGACAGGAAGGGAAGCTTTCTTT
>many|12|NA|TRBV12-3/TRBV12-4|TRBJ1-2
CASSLNMVGYTF
TGTGCCAGCAGTTTAAATATGGTTGGCTACACCTTC
>many|12|TRBD1|TRBV29-1|TRBJ2-1
CSVLRQGREQFF
TGCAGCGTTCTCAGACAGGGCCGGGAGCAGTTCTTC
>few|13|NA|TRBV4-3|TRBJ2-7
CASSPSGGNEQYF
TGCGCCAGCAGCCCCTCAGGAGGGAACGAGCAGTACTTC
>many|15|NA|TRBV4-1|TRBJ1-3
CASSRPGDSRNTIYF
TGCGCCAGCAGCCGGCCAGGGGATTCAAGAAACACCATATATTTT
>NA|16|NA|TRBV20-1|TRBJ2-2
CSARDNTLRNTGELFF
TGCAGTGCTAGAGATAACACACTCCGAAACACCGGGGAGCTGTTTTTT
>many|13|NA|TRBV9|TRBJ2-1
CASSLPGENEQFF
TGTGCCAGCAGCCTCCCCGGGGAGAATGAGCAGTTCTTC
>NA|11|NA|TRBV30|TRBJ2-3
CAWTASDTQYF
TGTGCCTGGACGGCGTCAGATACGCAGTATTTT
>many|15|NA|TRBV15|TRBJ2-4
CATSRERGVKNIQYF
TGTGCCACCAGCAGAGAAAGGGGAGTCAAAAACATTCAGTACTTC
>few|14|TRBD2|TRBV5-1|TRBJ2-7
CASSWTSGGTGQYF
TGCGCCAGCAGCTGGACTAGCGGTGGTACGGGGCAGTACTTC
>many|16|NA|TRBV7-8|TRBJ1-3
CASSPREGLSGNTIYF
TGTGCCAGCAGTCCCCGCGAGGGCCTCTCTGGAAACACCATATATTTT
>many|15|TRBD1|TRBV28|TRBJ1-2
CASSFTDRGIFGYTF
TGTGCCAGCAGTTTTACGGACAGGGGAATCTTTGGCTACACCTTC
>many|14|NA|TRBV6-5|TRBJ1-1
CASNNLWGNTEAFF
TGTGCCAGCAACAACTTGTGGGGGAACACTGAAGCTTTCTTT
>many|17|NA|TRBV4-1|TRBJ1-1
CASSQGPRDTLNTEAFF
TGCGCCAGCAGCCAAGGTCCACGGGATACCCTGAACACTGAAGCTTTCTTT
>NA|10|NA|TRBV7-8|TRBJ2-1
CASRNNEQFF
TGTGCCAGCAGGAACAATGAGCAGTTCTTC
>medium-sized|14|TRBD1|TRBV2|TRBJ2-3
CAGAGQGMADTQYF
TGTGCCGGCGCGGGACAGGGTATGGCAGATACGCAGTATTTT
>NA|13|NA|TRBV19|TRBJ1-1
CASSITANTEAFF
TGTGCCAGTAGTATCACTGCGAACACTGAAGCTTTCTTT
>NA|13|NA|TRBV11-2|TRBJ1-3
CASSLRQGNTIYF
TGTGCCAGCAGCTTAAGGCAGGGAAACACCATATATTTT
>many|17|TRBD2|TRBV6-5|TRBJ2-1
CASSYSLLAELNNEQFF
TGTGCCAGCAGTTACAGCCTGCTAGCGGAGCTTAACAATGAGCAGTTCTTC
>many|15|NA|TRBV6-1|TRBJ2-5
CASKDRPPYQETQYF
TGTGCCAGCAAAGACAGGCCGCCGTACCAAGAGACCCAGTACTTC
>many|16|NA|TRBV7-9|TRBJ2-3
CASSLGTLGVPDTQYF
TGTGCCAGCAGCCTGGGGACCCTTGGGGTGCCAGATACGCAGTATTTT
>many|14|NA|TRBV20-1|TRBJ2-5
CSARPGARKKTQYF
TGCAGTGCTAGGCCGGGAGCGCGGAAAAAGACCCAGTACTTC
>few|12|NA|TRBV7-6|TRBJ2-2
CASSSRTGELFF
TGTGCCAGCAGCTCCCGGACCGGGGAGCTGTTTTTT
>many|15|NA|TRBV4-2|TRBJ2-7
CASSQVGLHTYEQYF
TGTGCCAGCAGCCAAGTAGGGTTACATACCTACGAGCAGTACTTC
>many|16|TRBD1|TRBV7-3|TRBJ2-3
CASSFVGRGLADTQYF
TGTGCCAGCAGCTTTGTGGGCAGGGGGCTAGCGGATACGCAGTATTTT
>many|19|TRBD1|TRBV3-1|TRBJ1-1
CASSQERPGTAFMNTEAFF
TGTGCCAGCAGCCAAGAAAGGCCCGGGACAGCCTTTATGAACACTGAAGCTTTCTTT
>few|13|NA|TRBV2|TRBJ2-7
CASSPGKGAEQYF
TGTGCCAGCAGCCCAGGAAAAGGGGCCGAGCAGTACTTC
>many|15|TRBD2|TRBV27|TRBJ2-5
CASSALGREEQTQYF
TGTGCCAGCAGTGCCCTCGGGCGGGAGGAACAGACCCAGTACTTC
>few|13|NA|TRBV20-1|TRBJ2-1
CSAPQISYNEQFF
TGCAGTGCCCCACAGATTTCCTACAATGAGCAGTTCTTC
>NA|15|TRBD2|TRBV3-1|TRBJ2-7
CASSQGAGGPSEQYF
TGTGCCAGCAGCCAAGGGGCGGGAGGCCCCTCCGAGCAGTACTTC
>few|14|NA|TRBV27|TRBJ2-3
CASSLSKRINTQYF
TGTGCCAGCAGTTTATCCAAGCGGATTAATACGCAGTATTTT
>many|15|NA|TRBV19|TRBJ2-2
CASSIVLAATGELFF
TGTGCCAGTAGTATCGTTCTAGCCGCCACCGGGGAGCTGTTTTTT
>NA|13|NA|TRBV12-3/TRBV12-4|TRBJ2-1
CASSLYRDNEQFF
TGTGCCAGCAGTTTATACCGGGACAATGAGCAGTTCTTC
>many|19|TRBD2|TRBV4-3|TRBJ2-2
CASSQVFQAGSWNTGELFF
TGCGCCAGCAGCCAAGTCTTTCAAGCGGGGAGCTGGAACACCGGGGAGCTGTTTTTT
>many|13|TRBD1|TRBV10-3|TRBJ2-7
CAIKTGQGYEQYF
TGTGCCATCAAAACGGGACAGGGATACGAGCAGTACTTC
>NA|10|NA|TRBV5-8|TRBJ2-3
CAIQKDTQYF
TGTGCCATACAAAAAGATACGCAGTATTTT
>few|15|NA|TRBV19|TRBJ2-6
CASSIVGAGANVLTF
TGTGCCAGTAGTATAGTTGGTGCCGGGGCCAACGTCCTGACTTTC
>NA|13|TRBD2|TRBV4-1|TRBJ2-7
CASSQPSGTEQYF
TGCGCCAGCAGCCAACCTAGCGGGACCGAGCAGTACTTC
>many|13|NA|TRBV29-1|TRBJ2-1
CSVEPASYNEQFF
TGCAGCGTTGAACCTGCCTCCTACAATGAGCAGTTCTTC
>NA|17|TRBD1|TRBV7-9|TRBJ2-2
CASSLRSRQGATGELFF
TGTGCCAGCAGCTTAAGGAGTCGACAGGGGGCGACCGGGGAGCTGTTTTTT
>many|14|NA|TRBV9|TRBJ1-2
CASSVGRATYGYTF
TGTGCCAGCAGCGTAGGCAGGGCAACTTACGGCTACACCTTC
>many|13|NA|TRBV20-1|TRBJ1-2
CSASTPYSEGYTF
TGCAGTGCTAGTACCCCATACTCGGAGGGCTACACCTTC
>many|14|NA|TRBV5-1|TRBJ2-7
CASSFDSGSYEQYF
TGCGCCAGCAGCTTCGACAGCGGCTCCTACGAGCAGTACTTC